Presented here are 25 T cell receptor beta chains from one specimen sequenced in a study of OX40 agonist ivuxolimab in advanced cancers. Receptor amplification or capture employed the immunoSEQ multiplex PCR assay. The table was pulled from immuneACCESS by TCRdb, which kept in-frame rearrangements only. Such tables lose some clones; where checked, under half of the loss comes from unresolved V genes, and the rest has no known cause. For this sample there are 50,000 to 80,000 clones; 84% appear just once. The leading ten clones occupy around 2.1% of the sample. The sequences come from CD4+ or CD8+ T cells sorted from blood, collected in a trial of the OX40 agonist ivuxolimab. Source of these receptors: an adult with an advanced solid tumor such as melanoma, head and neck, liver or kidney cancer.

The V call is TRBV6-1, the J call TRBJ1-4, with a weak D call TRBD1 (6 bases). Germline V gene data show CDR1 as MNHNS and CDR2 as SASEGT. The V end lost 6 bases, the J end lost 3 bases, and 11 bases lay between the germline ends. The CDR3 covers 14 residues. The chain's CDR3 is CASSQGSANEKLFF. Here the CDR3 DNA reads TGTGCCAGCAGCCAGGGGTCGGCTAATGAAAAACTGTTTTTT.

This chain links TRBV30 with TRBJ2-7; TRBD1 matches 11 bases. The V gene's germline CDR1 is GTSNPN and CDR2 SVGIG (reference sequence). Trimming removed 3 bases from V and 1 base from J; junction bases left unmatched: 2. The CDR3 contains 14 residues. CDR3 bases: TGTGCCTGGAGGGGACAGGGGGGTTCCTACGAGCAGTACTTC. Translated: CAWRGQGGSYEQYF.

The chain carries TRBV19 and TRBJ2-7; D may be TRBD1 (6 bases). Germline V gene lookup returns CDR1 LNHDA and CDR2 SQIVND (reference sequence). The CDR3 has 15 amino acids. Trimming took 5 bases from V and 0 from J, leaving 14 bases between them. The CDR3: CASSDPGTSSYEQYF. Here the CDR3 DNA reads TGTGCCAGTAGTGACCCCGGGACAAGCTCCTACGAGCAGTACTTC.

The chain couples TRBV5-6 to TRBJ2-3; 7 positions match TRBD2. The CDR3 sequence is 14 residues long. CDR1 is SGHDT, CDR2 YYEEEE, per germline. V was clipped by 0 bases and J by 3 bases; unmatched bases: 1. CDR3 loop: CASSLGGGTDTQYF. Here the CDR3 DNA reads TGTGCCAGCAGCTTGGGGGGAGGGACAGATACGCAGTATTTT.

The chain joins TRBV27 to TRBJ2-7, with D perhaps matching TRBD1 or TRBD2 (5 bases each). Trimming left V 5 bases short and J 4 bases short, with 18 bases between. Germline values: CDR1 MNHEY, CDR2 SMNVEV (reference sequence). This CDR3 is built from 15 residues. The CDR3 region is CASSLARDGPYEQYF. The CDR3 DNA sequence: TGTGCCAGCAGTCTAGCACGGGACGGCCCTTACGAGCAGTACTTC.

The chain couples TRBV2 to TRBJ2-7; D might be TRBD1 (5 bases). Germline V lookup: CDR1 SNHLY, CDR2 FYNNEI. V lost 7 bases and J 1 base, leaving 8 bases between the germline ends. This CDR3 contains 12 residues. Written as DNA, the CDR3 is TGTGCCAGCATAGGGGCGTCCTACGAGCAGTACTTC. Translation gives CASIGASYEQYF.

This rearrangement joins TRBV2 to TRBJ2-7, with TRBD1 matching 11 bases. J gave up 6 bases and V 6 bases, and 10 bases lay outside the gene matches. The germline gives CDR1 SNHLY, CDR2 FYNNEI. The CDR3 has 15 residues. This CDR3 reads CASSQTRTGGSEQYF. The CDR3 DNA is TGTGCCAGCAGCCAAACTAGGACAGGGGGCAGCGAGCAGTACTTC.

V is TRBV28 and J is TRBJ1-2; D uncertain. Germline CDR1 and CDR2: MDHEN and SYDVKM. The CDR3 has 14 amino acids. V shed 5 bases and J shed 5 bases, with 15 bases lying between them. CDR3 DNA sequence: TGTGCCAGCAGTCCCTTTCGGTCTTGGTATGGCTACACCTTC. Translated: CASSPFRSWYGYTF.

The chain employs TRBV29-1 and TRBJ2-5, with D unresolved. V was shortened by 4 bases and J by 4 bases, with 7 bases between the two germline ends. Per the germline V gene, CDR1 is SQVTM and CDR2 is ANQGSEA. The CDR3 runs 11 residues. This chain's CDR3 is CSVALAETQYF. CDR3 nucleotides: TGCAGCGTTGCTCTTGCAGAGACCCAGTACTTC.

The V call is TRBV7-3, the J call TRBJ2-7, with unresolved D. Trimming pared 5 bases from V and 5 bases from J, leaving 13 bases between. This CDR3 is built from 13 residues. Germline V gives CDR1 SGHTA, CDR2 FQGTGA. The CDR3: CASSQTPSHEQYF. CDR3 sequence (DNA): TGTGCCAGCAGCCAGACCCCTTCTCACGAGCAGTACTTC.

The chain has TRBV5-4 and TRBJ1-6; tentative D call: TRBD1 (5 bases). The CDR3 covers 13 residues. V was clipped by 7 bases and J by 8 bases, with 13 bases between them. Germline V lookup: CDR1 SGHNT, CDR2 YYREEE (reference sequence). CDR3 nucleotide sequence: TGTGCCAGCCACGCAGACAGATATTCACCCCTCCACTTT. This encodes CASHADRYSPLHF.

V usage is TRBV19 and J usage is TRBJ1-6; possible D gene TRBD1, 5 bases. The CDR3 extends over 12 amino acids. The V and J ends lost 8 bases and 7 bases respectively, with 9 bases between them. From germline, CDR1 is LNHDA and CDR2 SQIVND (reference sequence). The CDR3 coding sequence is TGTGCCAGTGCGGGGGGGAATTCACCCCTCCACTTT. Amino acids: CASAGGNSPLHF. The whole variable domain, filled in from reference TRBV19 and TRBJ1-6, reads DGGITQSPKYLFRKEGQNVTLSCEQNLNHDAMYWYRQDPGQGLRLIYYSQIVNDFQKGDIAEGYSVSREKKESFPLTVTSAQKNPTAFYLCASAGGNSPLHFGNGTRLTVT.

The gene calls are TRBV14 and TRBJ2-7; maybe TRBD2 (5 bases). This CDR3 has 11 residues. V was trimmed by 1 base and J by 9 bases, leaving 7 bases between them. Germline V gives CDR1 SGHDN, CDR2 FVKESK. This chain's CDR3 is CASSQGGGQYF. In DNA, the CDR3 is TGTGCCAGCAGCCAAGGAGGAGGGCAGTACTTC.

This clone appeared once. V is TRBV30 and J is TRBJ1-5; weak D call: TRBD1 (5 bases). The germline gives CDR1 GTSNPN, CDR2 SVGIG (reference sequence). V lost 5 bases and J lost 5, with 10 bases in between. The CDR3 length is 12 residues. CDR3 region: CAWATAHQPQHF. CDR3 DNA: TGTGCCTGGGCGACAGCGCATCAGCCCCAGCATTTT.

V usage is TRBV9 and J usage is TRBJ2-3; TRBD1 matches 8 bases. This CDR3 is 16 amino acids long. In germline, CDR1 is SGDLS, CDR2 YYNGEE. After removal of 4 bases from V and 4 bases from J, the junction contained 11 bases not matched to a gene. CDR3 loop: CASSLRTGRSPDTQYF. CDR3 DNA sequence: TGTGCCAGCAGCTTACGGACAGGGAGGTCCCCAGATACGCAGTATTTT. Combining the CDR3 with reference TRBV9 and TRBJ2-3 gives the whole variable domain DSGVTQTPKHLITATGQRVTLRCSPRSGDLSVYWYQQSLDQGLQFLIQYYNGEERAKGNILERFSAQQFPDLHSELNLSSLELGDSALYFCASSLRTGRSPDTQYFGPGTRLTVL.

The genes are TRBV19 and TRBJ2-5; tentatively, D is TRBD1 (5 bases). CDR1 LNHDA and CDR2 SQIVND come from the germline V gene (reference sequence). This CDR3 is built from 12 residues. The V end lost 4 bases, the J end lost 5 bases, and 8 bases lay between the germline ends. CDR3 protein: CASSTGRETQYF. CDR3 bases: TGTGCCAGTAGTACAGGGCGTGAGACCCAGTACTTC.

This clone came up once. CDR3 nucleotides: TGTGCCAGCAGGGCCCCACGGACAGCCGGAGGGAGCACAGATACGCAGTATTTT. Translation: CASRAPRTAGGSTDTQYF. This rearrangement joins TRBV2 to TRBJ2-3; D might be TRBD1 or TRBD2, each matching 6 bases. V lost 6 bases and J 0 bases, leaving 22 bases between the germline ends. Germline CDR1 reads SNHLY; CDR2 reads FYNNEI. CDR3 length: 18 amino acids.

This clone was observed a few times. The genes are TRBV10-1 and TRBJ1-1; tentatively, D is TRBD1 (6 bases). With 6 bases removed from V and 1 base from J, the gap between germline ends came to 12 bases. CDR3 length: 14 residues. Germline CDR1 WNHNN, CDR2 SYGVQD (reference sequence). In DNA form, the CDR3 reads TGCGCCAGCAGACCTGGGACATCGAACACTGAAGCTTTCTTT. Its translation is CASRPGTSNTEAFF.

This rearrangement joins TRBV18 to TRBJ1-1; TRBD1 matches at 8 bases. The CDR3 consists of 16 residues. Germline V lookup: CDR1 KGHSH, CDR2 LQKENI. V shed 1 base and J 1 base; nucleotides not matched to a gene: 5. This chain's CDR3 is CASSPQQGAWNTEAFF. The CDR3 nucleotides read TGTGCCAGCTCACCACAGCAGGGGGCTTGGAACACTGAAGCTTTCTTT.

The V gene is TRBV7-9, the J gene TRBJ1-2; TRBD1 is a possible D gene (6 bases). The CDR3 contains 14 residues. The ends were cut back, 0 bases at V and 7 bases at J, with 12 bases in the middle. CDR1 and CDR2 from the germline V gene are SEHNR and FQNEAQ (reference sequence). The CDR3 DNA sequence: TGTGCCAGCAGCTTAGCAGGGGCAGGGGTTGGCTACACCTTC. Protein: CASSLAGAGVGYTF. Filled out from reference TRBV7-9 and TRBJ1-2, the complete variable domain reads DTGVSQNPRHKITKRGQNVTFRCDPISEHNRLYWYRQTLGQGPEFLTYFQNEAQLEKSRLLSDRFSAERPKGSFSTLEIQRTEQGDSAMYLCASSLAGAGVGYTFGSGTRLTVV.

This clone has more than one count but fewer than ten. The chain combines TRBV28 with TRBJ1-1; no definite D call. The V end lost 5 bases, the J end lost 8 bases, and 9 bases lay between the germline ends. The germline CDR1 and CDR2 sequences are MDHEN and SYDVKM. The CDR3 has 11 amino acids. CDR3: CASSIIQEAFF. The CDR3 nucleotides are TGTGCCAGCAGTATTATACAGGAAGCTTTCTTT.

The J gene is TRBJ1-4, the V gene TRBV6-6, with D tentatively TRBD1 (5 bases). From germline, CDR1 is MNHNY and CDR2 SVGAGI (reference sequence). V lost 7 bases and J 5 bases, leaving 5 bases between the germline ends. This CDR3 comprises 11 residues. The CDR3 spells CASTGNEKLFF. CDR3 nucleotides: TGTGCCAGCACAGGGAATGAAAAACTGTTTTTT.

V is TRBV5-6 and J is TRBJ2-1, with a weak D call TRBD2 (5 bases). Per germline, CDR1 SGHDT and CDR2 YYEEEE. The CDR3 is 14 amino acids. Deletions cut 4 bases from V and 5 bases from J, with 13 bases between. CDR3 sequence: CASSRTWVNNEQFF. The CDR3 nucleotides are TGTGCCAGCAGCCGGACTTGGGTTAACAATGAGCAGTTCTTC. The variable domain in full, completed from reference TRBV5-6 and TRBJ2-1, reads DAGVTQSPTHLIKTRGQQVTLRCSPKSGHDTVSWYQQALGQGPQFIFQYYEEEERQRGNFPDRFSGHQFPNYSSELNVNALLLGDSALYLCASSRTWVNNEQFFGPGTRLTVL.

This sequence joins TRBV18 and TRBJ2-1; 10 bases are shared with TRBD2. Germline V gives CDR1 KGHSH, CDR2 LQKENI. V lost 3 bases to trimming and J lost 7 bases; unmatched junction nucleotides: 9. CDR3 length: 16 residues. The CDR3 loop is CASSPPGVAGGNEQFF. In nucleotides, the CDR3 is TGTGCCAGCTCACCCCCGGGGGTAGCGGGGGGTAATGAGCAGTTCTTC.

The chain uses TRBV19 and TRBJ2-5; TRBD1 aligns across 8 bases. Trimming at V came to 2 bases and at J to 4 bases, leaving 3 bases not matched to a gene. CDR3 length: 14 amino acids. In germline, CDR1 is LNHDA, CDR2 SQIVND (reference sequence). The CDR3 region is CASSISDRGETQYF. The CDR3 DNA sequence: TGTGCCAGTAGTATATCCGACAGGGGAGAGACCCAGTACTTC.